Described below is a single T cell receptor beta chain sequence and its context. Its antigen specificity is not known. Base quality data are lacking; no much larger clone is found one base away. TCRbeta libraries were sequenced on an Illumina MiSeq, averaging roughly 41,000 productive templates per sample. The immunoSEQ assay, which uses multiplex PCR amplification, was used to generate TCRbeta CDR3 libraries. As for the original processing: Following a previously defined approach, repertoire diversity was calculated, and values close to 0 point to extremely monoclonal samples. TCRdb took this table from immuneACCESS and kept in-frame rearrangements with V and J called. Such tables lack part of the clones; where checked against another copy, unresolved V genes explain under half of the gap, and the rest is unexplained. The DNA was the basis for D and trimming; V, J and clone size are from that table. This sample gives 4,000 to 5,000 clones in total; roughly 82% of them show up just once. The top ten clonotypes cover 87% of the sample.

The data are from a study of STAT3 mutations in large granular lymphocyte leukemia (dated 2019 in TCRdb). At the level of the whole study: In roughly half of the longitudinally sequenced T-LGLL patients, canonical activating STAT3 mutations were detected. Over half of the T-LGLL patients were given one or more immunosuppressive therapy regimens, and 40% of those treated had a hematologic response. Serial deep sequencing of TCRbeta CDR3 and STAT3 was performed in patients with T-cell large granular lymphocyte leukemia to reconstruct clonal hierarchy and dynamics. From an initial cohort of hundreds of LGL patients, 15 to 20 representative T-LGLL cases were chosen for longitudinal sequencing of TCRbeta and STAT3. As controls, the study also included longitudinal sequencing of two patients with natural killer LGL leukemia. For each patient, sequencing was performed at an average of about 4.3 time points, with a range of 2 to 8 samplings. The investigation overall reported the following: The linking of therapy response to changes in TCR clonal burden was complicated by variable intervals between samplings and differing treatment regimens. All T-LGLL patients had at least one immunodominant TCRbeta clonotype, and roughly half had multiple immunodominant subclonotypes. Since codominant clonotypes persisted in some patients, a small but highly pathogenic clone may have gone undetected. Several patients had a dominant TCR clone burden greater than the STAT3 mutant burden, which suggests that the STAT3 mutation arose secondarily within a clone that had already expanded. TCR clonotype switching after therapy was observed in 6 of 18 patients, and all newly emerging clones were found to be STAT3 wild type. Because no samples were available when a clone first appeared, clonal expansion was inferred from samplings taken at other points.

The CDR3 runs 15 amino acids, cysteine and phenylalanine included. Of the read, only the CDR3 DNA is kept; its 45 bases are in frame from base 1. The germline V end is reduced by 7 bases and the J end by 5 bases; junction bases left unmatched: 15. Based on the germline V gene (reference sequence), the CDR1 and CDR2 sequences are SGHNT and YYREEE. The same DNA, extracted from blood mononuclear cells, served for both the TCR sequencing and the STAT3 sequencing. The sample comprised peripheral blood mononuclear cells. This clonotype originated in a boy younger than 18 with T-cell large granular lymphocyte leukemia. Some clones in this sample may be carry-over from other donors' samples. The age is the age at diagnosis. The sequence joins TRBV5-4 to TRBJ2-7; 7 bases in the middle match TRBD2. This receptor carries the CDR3 CASRTGGRAVDEQYF. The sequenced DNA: TGTGCCAGCCGAACGGGTGGGAGGGCTGTGGACGAGCAGTACTTC.